This T cell receptor beta chain comes out of a study of blood T cell repertoires in COVID-19. Assay: immunoSEQ multiplex PCR; the TCRdb copy retains only in-frame clones and omits some. The sample yields about 160,000 clones, 79% seen once. The CDR3 spans 14 residues. Germline-derived CDR1 and CDR2 are SGDLS and YYNGEE. V was clipped by 4 bases and J by 5 bases, with 12 bases between them. The rearrangement joins TRBV9 to TRBJ1-4, with D maybe TRBD1 (6 bases). The origin of this receptor is a woman aged 60-70 years with COVID-19, enrolled during active disease. Source material: peripheral blood. CDR3 sequence reads: CASSPRTANEKLFF. In DNA form, the CDR3 reads TGTGCCAGCAGCCCTCGGACAGCAAATGAAAAACTGTTTTTT.